The T cell receptor (beta chain) under discussion was sequenced for a study of T-cell reconstitution after alpha-beta-depleted transplantation in children. Preparation of the TCRbeta library involved a method that used unique molecular identifiers. TCRdb analysed the PCR reads with MiXCR anew, one entry per CDR3 protein. This table has hundreds of thousands of distinct CDR3 sequences, approximately 12% appearing once. Comments on this clonotype: No antigen is known for it.

The study, taken as a whole, reports: Where alpha-beta T cells came from about two months after transplant was reportedly several hundred expanded graft clones. At the one-year point after transplant, T-cell counts and TCRbeta diversity were found to come mostly from T cells that had been newly produced. It was surviving recipient T cells and thymic progenitors that gave some patients high TCRbeta diversity at day 60.

Trimming cost V 0 bases and J 6 bases; bases outside gene matches: 13. Germline lookup yields CDR1 ENHRY and CDR2 SYGVKD. The CDR3 totals 17 residues. The material sequenced was PBMCs, mostly from graft donor cells, taken 360 days after TCRalphabeta/CD19-depleted stem cell transplant. This chain links TRBV10-3 with TRBJ2-7, with 8 bases that match TRBD1. This receptor was obtained from a male patient between 5 and 17 years old who had a stem cell transplant for acute myeloid leukemia, so the T cells may come from the graft donor. Here the CDR3 reads CAISESKDRVTSFEQYF. As DNA, the CDR3 is TGTGCCATCAGTGAGTCGAAGGACAGGGTGACCTCTTTCGAGCAGTACTTC.